The present T cell receptor (beta chain) was sequenced within a study of CD8+ T cells in alopecia areata (dated by TCRdb to 2016 to 2019). Describing the broader study: The treated patients, all with moderate-to-severe alopecia areata, were enrolled in an open-label pilot trial of oral tofacitinib given at 5 to 10 mg twice daily. In humans, TCRbeta sequencing was performed on scalp tissue and on sorted CD4+ and CD8+ peripheral blood T cells from healthy controls and from patients with patchy or totalis/universalis alopecia areata. Scalp clonality was compared across normal scalp (n=4), patchy alopecia areata scalp (n=8), and alopecia totalis/universalis scalp (n=8). Amplification of TCRbeta CDR3 regions was done by immunoSEQ multiplex PCR using 35 Vbeta forward primers and 13 Jbeta reverse primers. High-throughput TCRbeta sequencing was used to examine T cell clonal expansion in alopecia areata in both the C3H/HeJ mouse model and human patients. Patients on tofacitinib were biopsied at baseline and after 4 and 24 weeks of treatment, and several of the patients also had a later scalp biopsy. Patients stayed on tofacitinib for 6 to 18 months and then had 6 months of follow-up off drug so that delayed response and recurrence could be assessed. RNA was extracted with the PAXgene miRNA kit for fixed scalp, the miRNeasy kit for PBMCs, and the RNeasy kit for mouse skin. The SALT score, which quantifies the percentage of affected scalp surface area, was used to measure disease severity in treated patients. Broad study findings and their caveats: Resident alphabeta T cells in normal human skin are also sequenced, complicating scalp TCR repertoire analysis, unlike mouse skin dominated by gammadelta T cells. Shared TCR sequences between patients were less evident than in mice, which may be partly attributable to HLA diversity in the patient population. Lesional scalp, especially in alopecia totalis/universalis, showed higher clonality and more expanded CD8+ clones than normal scalp, suggesting antigenic drive. Tofacitinib significantly lowered scalp clonality and the number of expanded CD8+ clones among the top 100 scalp clones. Many expanded lesional clones persisted in scalp and blood during tofacitinib treatment, which may partly explain relapse after stopping treatment. Because the treated cohort was small and had only one nonresponder, larger studies are needed to examine links between baseline CD8+ expansion and response.

What this sample's time point label stands for: four to five weeks on oral tofacitinib. The treatment or condition label, read with the paper, signifies: oral pan-JAK inhibitor, 5-10 mg twice daily. From alopecia areata patients, peripheral blood was collected along with lesional scalp punch biopsies. PBMCs were isolated by density centrifugation and stained for CD3, CD4 and CD8, and CD4+ and CD8+ T cells were sorted on a FACSAria. This clone was detected a few times. There is no known antigen for this receptor. No much larger clonotype is one base removed from it; base qualities were not supplied. The library was built by means of the immunoSEQ multiplex PCR assay. RNA was extracted from all samples and reverse transcribed into cDNA, which served as template for TCR sequencing. First-strand cDNA was synthesized using SuperScript III with a 2:1 mix of oligo-dT and random hexamers. A synthetic immune receptor repertoire was used to gauge amplification bias, and whatever bias remained was removed computationally. The study's processing was this. Raw reads were preprocessed for error removal, and CDR3 was defined according to IMGT conventions as running from the conserved cysteine to phenylalanine. Clonality was computed as 1 minus the Shannon entropy, with the entropy normalized by log2 of the number of productive unique TCRs. Whether scalp clones were CD4 or CD8 was inferred by matching scalp TCRbeta sequences against CD4 and CD8 repertoires sorted from blood. This immuneACCESS table, as held by TCRdb, lists in-frame sequences with V and J called but not all clones. Of the missing ones, under half trace to an unresolved V gene in checked studies; the others have no known cause. V and J calls and clone size are those listed in that table; D and trimming were worked out from the DNA. The sample contains some 220,000 clones, about 57% of them found a single time. The ten largest clones add up to 1.6% of the sample.

From the cysteine up to the phenylalanine, the CDR3 has a length of 14 residues. This entry keeps only the CDR3 DNA: 42 bases, framed from base 1. The junction carries 10 bases between V and J, which are trimmed by 0 bases and 10 bases respectively. This specimen was CD4+ T cells sorted from blood, taken at week 4, from a patient treated with tofacitinib. The origin of this receptor is a human donor with alopecia areata. The chain uses TRBV23-1 and TRBJ1-6, with the identity of the D gene unclear. TRBV23-1 is placed among ORFs of uncertain function. The sequenced DNA: TGCGCCAGCAGTCAATCCCCGAGTGAATCACCCCTCCACTTT. Translated, this gives CASSQSPSESPLHF.